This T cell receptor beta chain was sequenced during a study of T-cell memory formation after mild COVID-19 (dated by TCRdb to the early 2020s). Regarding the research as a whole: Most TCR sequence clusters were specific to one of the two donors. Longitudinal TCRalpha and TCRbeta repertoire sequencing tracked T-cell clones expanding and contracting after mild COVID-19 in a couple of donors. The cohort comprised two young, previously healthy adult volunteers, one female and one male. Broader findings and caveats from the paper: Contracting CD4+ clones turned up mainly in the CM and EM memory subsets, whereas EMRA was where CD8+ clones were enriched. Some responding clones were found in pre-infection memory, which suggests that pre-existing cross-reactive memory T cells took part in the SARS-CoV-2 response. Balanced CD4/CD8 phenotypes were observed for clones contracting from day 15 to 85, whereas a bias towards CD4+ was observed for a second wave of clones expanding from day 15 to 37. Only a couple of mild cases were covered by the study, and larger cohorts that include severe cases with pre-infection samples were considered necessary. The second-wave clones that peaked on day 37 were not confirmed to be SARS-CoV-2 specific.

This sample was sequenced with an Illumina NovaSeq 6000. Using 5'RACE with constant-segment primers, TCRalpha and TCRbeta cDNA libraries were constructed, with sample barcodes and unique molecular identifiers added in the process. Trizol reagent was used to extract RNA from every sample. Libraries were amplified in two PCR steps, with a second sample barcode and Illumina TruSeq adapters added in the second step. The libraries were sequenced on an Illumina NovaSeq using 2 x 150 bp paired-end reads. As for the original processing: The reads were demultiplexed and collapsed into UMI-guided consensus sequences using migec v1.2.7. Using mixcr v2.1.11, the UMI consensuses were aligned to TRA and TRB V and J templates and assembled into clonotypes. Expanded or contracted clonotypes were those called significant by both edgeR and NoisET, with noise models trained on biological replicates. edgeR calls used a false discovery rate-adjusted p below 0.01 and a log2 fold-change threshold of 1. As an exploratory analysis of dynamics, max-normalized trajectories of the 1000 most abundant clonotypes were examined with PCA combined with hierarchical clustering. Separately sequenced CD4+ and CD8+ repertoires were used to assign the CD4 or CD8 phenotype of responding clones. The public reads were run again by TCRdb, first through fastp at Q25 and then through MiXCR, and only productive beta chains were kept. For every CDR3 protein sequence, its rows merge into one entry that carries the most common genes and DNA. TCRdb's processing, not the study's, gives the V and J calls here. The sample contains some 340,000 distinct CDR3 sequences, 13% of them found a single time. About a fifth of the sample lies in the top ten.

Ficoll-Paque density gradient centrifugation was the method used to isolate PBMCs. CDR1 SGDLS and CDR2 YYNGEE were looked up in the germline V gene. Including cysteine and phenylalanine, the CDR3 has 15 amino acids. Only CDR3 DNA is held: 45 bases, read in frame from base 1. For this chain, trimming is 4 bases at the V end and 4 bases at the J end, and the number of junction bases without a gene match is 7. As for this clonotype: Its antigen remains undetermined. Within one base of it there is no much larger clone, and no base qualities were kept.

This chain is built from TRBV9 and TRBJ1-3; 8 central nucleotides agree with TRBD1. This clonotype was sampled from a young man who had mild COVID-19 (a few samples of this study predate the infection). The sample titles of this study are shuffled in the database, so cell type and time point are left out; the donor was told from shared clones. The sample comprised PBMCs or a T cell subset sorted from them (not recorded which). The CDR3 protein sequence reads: CASSLRGHLGNTIYF. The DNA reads TGTGCCAGCAGCCTCAGGGGGCATCTAGGAAACACCATATATTTT.